Presented here are 27 T cell receptor beta chains from one specimen sequenced in a study of T cell repertoires in cytomegalovirus infection. These TCRs are of unknown antigen specificity. Each CDR3 protein is one row after TCRdb ran MiXCR on the reads. The sample lists about 57,000 distinct CDR3 sequences, 20% to 25% occurring once. Material: CD8+ T cells from cultured PBMCs, obtained from culture after CMV antigen stimulation. The receptors were gathered from a human donor in good health (CMV status not recorded). Some clones in this sample may be carry-over from other donors' samples.

This clonotype was counted a few times. The rearrangement joins TRBV4-3 to TRBJ2-3, with 8 bases lining up with TRBD2. The CDR3 extends over 15 amino acids. V trimming: 4 bases; J trimming: 7 bases; junction bases outside the gene matches: 10. CDR1 LGHNA and CDR2 YSLEER come from the germline V gene. CDR3 DNA sequence: TGCGCCAGCAGCCCTGGAGGGAGCGGGGGAAATACGCAGTATTTT. This encodes CASSPGGSGGNTQYF.

The chain carries TRBV11-1 and TRBJ2-1, with 10 bases matching TRBD2. V lost 5 bases to trimming and J lost 0 bases; unmatched junction nucleotides: 10. Germline loops: CDR1 SGHAT, CDR2 FQDESV (reference sequence). The CDR3 loop spans 18 amino acids. The CDR3 DNA reads TGTGCCAGCAGCCCAGAGGGTAGCGGGAGGTCCTCCTACAATGAGCAGTTCTTC. It specifies CASSPEGSGRSSYNEQFF.

This clonotype was recorded a few times. This sequence joins TRBV6-5 and TRBJ1-1; a possible D gene is TRBD1 (5 bases). The V and J ends lost 2 bases and 0 bases respectively, with 19 bases between them. Germline V lookup: CDR1 MNHEY, CDR2 SVGAGI. The CDR3 runs 18 residues. CDR3 loop: CASSYAPWGGGVNTEAFF. The CDR3 region has the DNA TGTGCCAGCAGTTACGCCCCCTGGGGGGGAGGGGTGAACACTGAAGCTTTCTTT.

The V and J genes are TRBV7-9 and TRBJ2-3, with 11 positions matching TRBD2. The germline V gene has CDR1 SEHNR and CDR2 FQNEAQ (reference sequence). The J segment lost 3 bases and the V segment lost 4 bases, leaving 9 bases of the junction unmatched. The CDR3 extends over 17 amino acids. CDR3 sequence reads: CASSYTGLAGNTDTQYF. CDR3 DNA: TGTGCCAGCAGCTATACCGGACTAGCGGGCAATACAGATACGCAGTATTTT.

The sample holds a few counts of this clonotype. This chain joins TRBV27 and TRBJ1-1; a possible D gene is TRBD1 (6 bases). The V and J ends lost 6 bases and 7 bases respectively, with 12 bases between them. The germline CDR1 and CDR2 sequences are MNHEY and SMNVEV (reference sequence). This CDR3 is built from 12 residues. The CDR3 nucleotides are TGTGCCAGCAGCACAGGGACGGATGAAGCTTTCTTT. Its protein is CASSTGTDEAFF.

The genes are TRBV7-2 and TRBJ1-1, with 7 bases fitting TRBD1. CDR3 length: 14 amino acids. After removal of 5 bases from V and 0 bases from J, the junction contained 3 bases not matched to a gene. CDR1 and CDR2 (germline): SGHTA, FQGNSA. The CDR3 DNA is TGTGCCAGCAGCATAACAGGGGTGAACACTGAAGCTTTCTTT. This encodes CASSITGVNTEAFF.

This clonotype was found a few times. The chain has TRBV7-6 and TRBJ2-3; no reliable D call. This CDR3 contains 15 residues. V was pared by 5 bases and J by 2 bases, with 14 bases between. The V gene's germline CDR1 is SGHVS and CDR2 FNYEAQ. The CDR3: CASSPLEFLTDTQYF. As DNA, the CDR3 is TGTGCCAGCAGCCCGCTCGAATTCCTCACAGATACGCAGTATTTT.

The chain couples TRBV6-2 or TRBV6-3 to TRBJ1-2; a weak D match, TRBD1 (5 bases). Deletions cut 4 bases from V and 2 bases from J, with 11 bases between. This CDR3 is built from 14 residues. Looked up from germline, CDR1 is MNHEY and CDR2 is SVGEGT. This chain's CDR3 is CASSSSDSNYGYTF. The DNA for the CDR3 is TGTGCCAGCAGTTCCTCCGACAGCAACTATGGCTACACCTTC.

The chain uses TRBV7-9 and TRBJ2-7; TRBD1 aligns across 10 bases. CDR3 length equals 18 residues. CDR1 SEHNR and CDR2 FQNEAQ come from the germline V gene (reference sequence). V lost 1 base and J lost 3; bases outside the gene matches: 12. The DNA of the CDR3 is TGTGCCAGCAGCTTAGTCAGCTCAGACAGGGGGCGCTTCTACGAGCAGTACTTC. Protein: CASSLVSSDRGRFYEQYF. Full variable domain (rest looked up from reference TRBV7-9 and TRBJ2-7): DTGVSQNPRHKITKRGQNVTFRCDPISEHNRLYWYRQTLGQGPEFLTYFQNEAQLEKSRLLSDRFSAERPKGSFSTLEIQRTEQGDSAMYLCASSLVSSDRGRFYEQYFGPGTRLTVT.

There are a few counts of this clonotype. The genes are TRBV28 and TRBJ2-2; 11 bases align to TRBD1. The CDR3 is 17 residues long. Trimming at V came to 3 bases and at J to 3 bases, leaving 6 bases not matched to a gene. CDR1 and CDR2 (germline): MDHEN, SYDVKM. The CDR3 DNA reads as TGTGCCAGCAGTTTCCACCGGGACAGGGGGTACACCGGGGAGCTGTTTTTT. Residues: CASSFHRDRGYTGELFF.

The V and J genes are TRBV6-6 and TRBJ2-1; 10 bases are a match to TRBD2. V dropped 4 bases and J dropped 4; count of bases not matched to a gene: 4. In germline, CDR1 is MNHNY, CDR2 SVGAGI (reference sequence). The CDR3 is 15 amino acids. DNA of the CDR3: TGTGCCAGCAGTTCCTTTAGCGGGGGGTACAATGAGCAGTTCTTC. Translated, it gives CASSSFSGGYNEQFF.

The chain links TRBV20-1 to TRBJ1-1; TRBD1 is a possible D gene (6 bases). Deletions cut 1 base from V and 6 bases from J, with 15 bases between. The CDR3 runs 14 residues. The germline gives CDR1 DFQATT, CDR2 SNEGSKA (reference sequence). The CDR3, as DNA: TGCAGTGCTAGAGGACCCTCAGGGGCAGCTGAAGCTTTCTTT. Protein product: CSARGPSGAAEAFF.

This clonotype was counted only a few times. The chain employs TRBV2 and TRBJ2-7; no definite D call. The CDR3 loop spans 11 amino acids. Germline V CDR1 and CDR2: SNHLY, FYNNEI. V was pared by 6 bases and J by 0 bases, with 3 bases between. This chain's CDR3 is CASRSSYEQYF. As DNA, the CDR3 is TGTGCCAGCAGGAGCTCCTACGAGCAGTACTTC.

This chain joins TRBV10-3 and TRBJ1-1; TRBD1 aligns across 12 bases. Per germline, CDR1 ENHRY and CDR2 SYGVKD. J lost 3 bases, V lost 3 bases, and 14 bases had no gene match. The CDR3 is made up of 19 amino acids. CDR3 DNA: TGTGCCATCAGTGACTACTCCGGGGACAGGGGGCATCGGTACACTGAAGCTTTCTTT. This sequence encodes CAISDYSGDRGHRYTEAFF.

In its sample, this clonotype was seen many times. The genes are TRBV4-3 and TRBJ1-2, with TRBD1 matching over 9 bases. This CDR3 has 15 residues. Germline CDR1 LGHNA, CDR2 YSLEER. Germline trimming cut 4 bases from V and 7 bases from J; bases unmatched to any gene: 10. The CDR3 protein is CASSPMTGGAGGYTF. The CDR3 coding sequence is TGCGCCAGCAGCCCAATGACAGGGGGTGCTGGTGGCTACACCTTC.

The sample holds a few counts of this clonotype. In DNA, the CDR3 is TGTGCCAGCAGCTCGTCCGGGACGGATACAGATACGCAGTATTTT. This encodes CASSSSGTDTDTQYF. The chain has TRBV7-9 and TRBJ2-3; the D gene could be TRBD1 or TRBD2 (5 bases each). Deletions cut 4 bases from V and 3 bases from J, with 14 bases between. CDR3 size: 15 residues. Per the germline V gene, CDR1 is SEHNR and CDR2 is FQNEAQ (reference sequence).

The chain joins TRBV7-2 to TRBJ2-7; TRBD1 agrees at 7 bases. CDR3 size: 15 residues. CDR1 is SGHTA, CDR2 FQGNSA, per germline. V lost 1 base, J lost 4 bases, and 7 bases stayed unmatched. Written as DNA, the CDR3 is TGTGCCAGCAGCTTAGAACAGGGGTGGGGGTACGAGCAGTACTTC. It encodes CASSLEQGWGYEQYF.

The genes are TRBV7-2 and TRBJ1-5; D ambiguous. Germline V gene sequence: CDR1 SGHTA, CDR2 FQGNSA. Between the trimmed V and J ends, which lost 1 base and 1 base, there was a span of 11 bases. There are 16 residues in the CDR3. CDR3: CASSLGVLQSNQPQHF. Here the CDR3 DNA reads TGTGCCAGCAGCTTAGGCGTCCTGCAGAGCAATCAGCCCCAGCATTTT.

At least ten counts were recorded for this clonotype. The chain couples TRBV12-3 or TRBV12-4 to TRBJ1-5, with 8 bases aligning to TRBD1. The CDR3 totals 15 residues. V lost 5 bases, J lost 7 bases, and 10 bases stayed unmatched. The CDR3 DNA reads as TGTGCCAGCAGTATAAGGACAGGGCAACTGCAGCCCCAGCATTTT. Residues: CASSIRTGQLQPQHF.

This clonotype was seen more than once but under ten times. This chain links TRBV29-1 with TRBJ2-7; a weak D match, TRBD2 (5 bases). Germline assignment: CDR1 SQVTM and CDR2 ANQGSEA. CDR3 size: 11 residues. Trimming took off 4 bases at V and 4 bases at J, with 8 bases between the two ends. CDR3 region: CSVGREYEQYF. CDR3 bases: TGCAGCGTTGGAAGGGAGTACGAGCAGTACTTC.

The rearrangement joins TRBV27 to TRBJ2-1, with D possibly being TRBD1 (6 bases). The germline CDR1 and CDR2 sequences are MNHEY and SMNVEV (reference sequence). The V end was cut by 6 bases, the J end by 2 bases, with 14 bases between. The CDR3 runs 15 residues. The CDR3: CASSDKGQTYNEQFF. In DNA form, the CDR3 reads TGTGCCAGCAGCGACAAAGGACAGACCTACAATGAGCAGTTCTTC.

This chain connects TRBV7-2 to TRBJ2-3; TRBD2 agrees at 14 bases. The CDR3 is 20 amino acids. CDR1 and CDR2 (germline): SGHTA, FQGNSA. Trimming at V came to 1 base and at J to 0 bases, leaving 9 bases not matched to a gene. CDR3 bases: TGTGCCAGCAGCTTAGAGTTCGGACTAGCGGGGGGCCCCAGCACAGATACGCAGTATTTT. Protein: CASSLEFGLAGGPSTDTQYF. The full variable domain, completed using reference TRBV7-2 and TRBJ2-3, is GAGVSQSPSNKVTEKGKDVELRCDPISGHTALYWYRQSLGQGLEFLIYFQGNSAPDKSGLPSDRFSAERTGGSVSTLTIQRTQQEDSAVYLCASSLEFGLAGGPSTDTQYFGPGTRLTVL.

This clonotype was seen a few times. The chain links TRBV10-3 to TRBJ2-2; 7 nucleotides agree with TRBD2. The CDR3 length is 15 residues. Germline V gives CDR1 ENHRY, CDR2 SYGVKD. V lost 8 bases to trimming and J lost 1 base; unmatched junction nucleotides: 7. The CDR3 spells CAIPEPGGNTGELFF. CDR3 sequence (DNA): TGTGCCATCCCAGAGCCGGGGGGGAACACCGGGGAGCTGTTTTTT.

This clonotype appeared once. V is TRBV7-6 and J is TRBJ1-2; D may be TRBD1 (6 bases). The CDR3 extends over 15 amino acids. Between the trimmed V and J ends, which lost 2 bases and 8 bases, there was a span of 18 bases. Germline V gene lookup returns CDR1 SGHVS and CDR2 FNYEAQ. The CDR3 DNA reads as TGTGCCAGCAGCTTACTCGAGGGGGGATCAGGAGGCTACACCTTC. Its protein product is CASSLLEGGSGGYTF. Combining the CDR3 with reference TRBV7-6 and TRBJ1-2 gives the whole variable domain GAGVSQSPRYKVTKRGQDVALRCDPISGHVSLYWYRQALGQGPEFLTYFNYEAQQDKSGLPNDRFSAERPEGSISTLTIQRTEQRDSAMYRCASSLLEGGSGGYTFGSGTRLTVV.

This chain uses TRBV29-1 with TRBJ1-1; D remains unclear. V dropped 2 bases and J dropped 4 bases, with 11 bases sitting between them. The CDR3 contains 13 residues. Germline loops: CDR1 SQVTM, CDR2 ANQGSEA. Written as DNA, the CDR3 is TGCAGCGTTGAAATGGTCGGGTTCACTGAAGCTTTCTTT. Translated: CSVEMVGFTEAFF.

CDR3 residues: CASSLGLAGASEQFF. DNA of the CDR3: TGTGCCAGCAGTTTGGGACTAGCGGGGGCTAGTGAGCAGTTCTTC. This chain links TRBV6-5 with TRBJ2-1; 14 bases are a match to TRBD2. Unmatched junction bases numbered 5, after V lost 4 bases and J lost 9 bases. CDR1 and CDR2 from the germline V gene are MNHEY and SVGAGI. The CDR3 has 15 amino acids.

The sample holds a few counts of this clonotype. V and J are TRBV7-8 and TRBJ2-7; D gene unclear. CDR1 and CDR2 from the germline V gene are SGHVS and FQNEAQ. V gave up 5 bases and J gave up 4 bases, with 12 bases separating them. The CDR3 length is 13 residues. The CDR3 is CASSPWTVYEQYF. The DNA for the CDR3 is TGTGCCAGCAGCCCGTGGACCGTGTACGAGCAGTACTTC.